The 29 T cell receptor beta chains below all came from one sample that was sequenced in a study of OX40 agonist ivuxolimab in advanced cancers. Assay: immunoSEQ multiplex PCR; the TCRdb copy retains only in-frame clones and omits some. The sample lists about 110,000 clones, 75% to 95% seen once, with 0.66% in the top ten. The specimen was CD4+ or CD8+ T cells sorted from blood, collected in a trial of the OX40 agonist ivuxolimab. The receptors were sampled from an adult with an advanced solid tumor such as melanoma, head and neck, liver or kidney cancer.

This clone was found once. V usage is TRBV11-2 and J usage is TRBJ2-3; 8 bases match TRBD2. Looked up from germline, CDR1 is SGHAT and CDR2 is FQNNGV. J gave up 6 bases and V 1 base, and 12 bases lay outside the gene matches. The CDR3 loop spans 17 amino acids. The CDR3 protein is CASSLGTASGQFDTQYF. The CDR3 DNA reads as TGTGCCAGCAGCTTAGGAACGGCTAGCGGGCAGTTCGATACGCAGTATTTT.

The V and J genes are TRBV7-3 and TRBJ2-3; possible D gene TRBD2, 5 bases. This CDR3 has 14 residues. Germline-derived CDR1 and CDR2 are SGHTA and FQGTGA. With 6 bases removed from V and 5 bases from J, the gap between germline ends came to 15 bases. CDR3 protein: CASRDSGYGDTQYF. CDR3 coding DNA: TGTGCCAGCAGGGACTCCGGGTATGGAGATACGCAGTATTTT.

This chain uses TRBV18 with TRBJ1-3; tentative D call: TRBD1 (6 bases). Germline V gene sequence: CDR1 KGHSH, CDR2 LQKENI. The CDR3 contains 17 residues. Trimming cost V 6 bases and J 0 bases, with 18 bases left between them. CDR3 protein: CASSPLLGGSSGNTIYF. In nucleotides, the CDR3 is TGTGCCAGCTCTCCTTTGCTCGGGGGCAGCTCTGGAAACACCATATATTTT.

This sequence joins TRBV5-6 and TRBJ2-7; D gene uncertain. This CDR3 region has 12 residues. The germline V gene has CDR1 SGHDT and CDR2 YYEEEE. Trimming removed 1 base from V and 5 bases from J, with 7 bases in between. CDR3 protein: CASSLWEDEQYF. The CDR3, as DNA: TGTGCCAGCAGCTTGTGGGAAGACGAGCAGTACTTC.

The V call is TRBV27, the J call TRBJ1-1; D not resolved. The germline CDR1 and CDR2 sequences are MNHEY and SMNVEV (reference sequence). This CDR3 region has 13 residues. V shed 3 bases and J shed 4 bases, with 9 bases lying between them. The CDR3 coding sequence is TGTGCCAGCAGTTTTAACATATTCACTGAAGCTTTCTTT. It specifies CASSFNIFTEAFF.

Here the CDR3 reads CASIRLAGGGETQYF. The CDR3 coding sequence is TGTGCCAGCATTCGACTAGCGGGGGGCGGGGAGACCCAGTACTTC. The V gene is TRBV6-6, the J gene TRBJ2-5, with TRBD2 identical over 13 bases. With V trimmed by 7 bases and J by 5 bases, 7 bases remained unmatched. The CDR3 loop spans 15 amino acids. Germline V gives CDR1 MNHNY, CDR2 SVGAGI (reference sequence).

The J gene is TRBJ1-2, the V gene TRBV5-1, with 7 nucleotides matching TRBD1. The CDR3 has 15 amino acids. Unmatched junction bases numbered 10, after V lost 0 bases and J lost 8 bases. CDR1 is SGHRS, CDR2 YFSETQ, per germline. CDR3 sequence (DNA): TGCGCCAGCAGCTTGGGACAGGGCGCCTCTGAGGGCTACACCTTC. Translated: CASSLGQGASEGYTF.

The V call is TRBV6-1, the J call TRBJ2-5, with TRBD2 as a possible D gene (6 bases). Germline values: CDR1 MNHNS, CDR2 SASEGT. There are 13 residues in the CDR3. V lost 5 bases and J lost 5, with 12 bases in between. The CDR3 DNA reads as TGTGCCAGCAGTTCCGGCCGGGGGGAGACCCAGTACTTC. This gives the protein CASSSGRGETQYF.

This sequence joins TRBV5-1 and TRBJ2-6; tentative D call: TRBD1 (5 bases). This CDR3 is 15 amino acids long. Per the germline V gene, CDR1 is SGHRS and CDR2 is YFSETQ. Trimming stripped 4 bases from V and 0 bases from J, with 8 bases between. This chain's CDR3 is CASSPGPSGANVLTF. CDR3 coding DNA: TGCGCCAGCAGCCCAGGGCCCTCTGGGGCCAACGTCCTGACTTTC. Drawing the rest from reference TRBV5-1 and TRBJ2-6, the complete variable domain is KAGVTQTPRYLIKTRGQQVTLSCSPISGHRSVSWYQQTPGQGLQFLFEYFSETQRNKGNFPGRFSGRQFSNSRSEMNVSTLELGDSALYLCASSPGPSGANVLTFGAGSRLTVL.

The chain employs TRBV19 and TRBJ2-4; D is perhaps TRBD2 (6 bases). Trimming left V 5 bases short and J 0 bases short, with 14 bases between. The CDR3 has 16 residues. CDR1 is LNHDA and CDR2 is SQIVND in the germline V gene (reference sequence). CDR3 bases: TGTGCCAGTAGTCCGTCTAGCGCACTAGCCAAAAACATTCAGTACTTC. Translation gives CASSPSSALAKNIQYF.

V gene TRBV30 combines with J gene TRBJ2-1; tentatively, D is TRBD2 (6 bases). In germline, CDR1 is GTSNPN, CDR2 SVGIG (reference sequence). CDR3 size: 13 residues. V was trimmed by 1 base and J by 14 bases, leaving 18 bases between them. CDR3 protein: CAWSASGTPSKFF. In DNA form, the CDR3 reads TGTGCCTGGAGTGCTTCCGGGACTCCTTCAAAGTTCTTC.

V is TRBV11-2 and J is TRBJ1-1; tentatively, D is TRBD1 (5 bases). V was trimmed by 5 bases and J by 7 bases, leaving 26 bases between them. Per germline, CDR1 SGHAT and CDR2 FQNNGV. This CDR3 has 17 residues. CDR3 DNA sequence: TGTGCCAGCAGCGAATACACGGGACGGACTCGAGGGCTTGAAGCTTTCTTT. Protein: CASSEYTGRTRGLEAFF.

This rearrangement joins TRBV2 to TRBJ2-5; D uncertain. Germline-derived CDR1 and CDR2 are SNHLY and FYNNEI. The CDR3 loop spans 11 amino acids. Trimming removed 2 bases from V and 5 bases from J, with 3 bases in between. This CDR3 is CASSEQETQYF. In nucleotides, the CDR3 is TGTGCCAGCAGTGAACAGGAGACCCAGTACTTC.

A note on this clone: This sample includes further DNA sequences coding for the same CDR3. The chain couples TRBV18 to TRBJ1-1; D gene uncertain. V gave up 1 base and J gave up 1 base, with 7 bases separating them. CDR1 KGHSH and CDR2 LQKENI come from the germline V gene. The CDR3 contains 14 residues. CDR3 protein: CASSPREGNTEAFF. In DNA, the CDR3 is TGTGCCAGCTCACCACGCGAGGGGAACACTGAAGCTTTCTTT.

This chain links TRBV7-2 with TRBJ2-6; D uncertain. Germline V gene lookup returns CDR1 SGHTA and CDR2 FQGNSA. V was pared by 8 bases and J by 0 bases, with 8 bases between. The CDR3 spans 14 residues. The CDR3 loop is CASGKNSGANVLTF. DNA of the CDR3: TGTGCCAGCGGAAAGAACTCTGGGGCCAACGTCCTGACTTTC.

The chain couples TRBV6-1 to TRBJ1-1; TRBD1 might be the D (5 bases). The CDR3 totals 13 residues. Trimming cost V 7 bases and J 4 bases, with 13 bases left between them. The germline V gene has CDR1 MNHNS and CDR2 SASEGT. The chain's CDR3 is CASTATRGTEAFF. The CDR3 DNA is TGTGCCAGCACTGCGACGAGGGGCACTGAAGCTTTCTTT.

In this sample, this clone turned up once. The chain has TRBV6-5 and TRBJ1-1; 9 nucleotides align to TRBD1. CDR1 is MNHEY and CDR2 is SVGAGI in the germline V gene. There are 14 residues in the CDR3. Trimming at V came to 5 bases and at J to 8 bases, leaving 9 bases not matched to a gene. CDR3 DNA sequence: TGTGCCAGCAGTCCGATTACAGGGACAGGGGAAGCTTTCTTT. Encoded protein: CASSPITGTGEAFF.

The V call is TRBV5-6, the J call TRBJ1-4, with 9 nucleotides matching TRBD1. Germline CDR1 is SGHDT and CDR2 is YYEEEE. The trim removed 1 base at V and 7 bases at J, leaving 5 bases unmatched. The length of the CDR3 is 15 residues. The CDR3 DNA reads as TGTGCCAGCAGCTTGTTACAGGGGGCGTTTGAAAAACTGTTTTTT. Translated, it gives CASSLLQGAFEKLFF. Drawing the rest from reference TRBV5-6 and TRBJ1-4, the complete variable domain is DAGVTQSPTHLIKTRGQQVTLRCSPKSGHDTVSWYQQALGQGPQFIFQYYEEEERQRGNFPDRFSGHQFPNYSSELNVNALLLGDSALYLCASSLLQGAFEKLFFGSGTQLSVL.

This clone was seen once. J is TRBJ1-5 and V is TRBV11-3; 9 bases agree with TRBD1. The CDR3 is made up of 16 amino acids. CDR1 is SGHNT and CDR2 is YENEEA in the germline V gene. With V trimmed by 5 bases and J by 4 bases, 9 bases remained unmatched. The CDR3 region has the DNA TGTGCCAGCAGCCTTACCCACGGACAGGGGAATCAGCCCCAGCATTTT. Encoded protein: CASSLTHGQGNQPQHF.

The V call is TRBV25-1, the J call TRBJ1-2, with TRBD1 identical over 7 bases. Trimming at V came to 1 base and at J to 4 bases, leaving 3 bases not matched to a gene. The germline V gene encodes CDR1 MGHDK and CDR2 SYGVNS. CDR3 length: 14 residues. The CDR3 nucleotides read TGTGCCAGCAGTGAATCCGGGGACAGCTATGGCTACACCTTC. This codes for CASSESGDSYGYTF.

The rearrangement links TRBV27 to TRBJ2-7; TRBD2 agrees at 12 bases. V lost 5 bases and J lost 5; bases outside the gene matches: 4. From germline, CDR1 is MNHEY and CDR2 SMNVEV (reference sequence). The CDR3 contains 14 residues. This chain's CDR3 is CASSRLAGVHEQYF. CDR3 nucleotide sequence: TGTGCCAGCAGTAGACTAGCGGGAGTCCACGAGCAGTACTTC.

This chain uses TRBV25-1 with TRBJ2-2; 7 nucleotides line up with TRBD2. Germline CDR1 reads MGHDK; CDR2 reads SYGVNS. The CDR3 spans 15 residues. Trimming removed 2 bases from V and 0 bases from J; junction bases left unmatched: 0. The CDR3 nucleotides are TGTGCCAGCAGTGAAGCGGGGGCGAACACCGGGGAGCTGTTTTTT. Protein product: CASSEAGANTGELFF.

The chain uses TRBV5-5 and TRBJ1-2; 7 bases align to TRBD1. The CDR3 is 13 amino acids. V lost 2 bases and J lost 8; bases outside the gene matches: 6. CDR1 and CDR2 from the germline V gene are SGHKS and YYEKEE (reference sequence). The CDR3 bases are TGTGCCAGCAGCTTTCGTGACAGGGTGGGCTACACCTTC. Its translation: CASSFRDRVGYTF.

V gene TRBV29-1 combines with J gene TRBJ2-1; 10 bases map to TRBD1. The J segment lost 7 bases and the V segment lost 6 bases, leaving 6 bases of the junction unmatched. This CDR3 is 13 amino acids long. CDR1 is SQVTM and CDR2 is ANQGSEA in the germline V gene. CDR3 sequence: CSVSDRGVNEQFF. DNA for the CDR3: TGCAGCGTATCGGACAGGGGGGTGAATGAGCAGTTCTTC.

The rearrangement uses TRBV18 and TRBJ2-3; unclear D gene. This CDR3 is 14 amino acids long. Trimming left V 4 bases short and J 1 base short, with 9 bases between. The germline CDR1 and CDR2 sequences are KGHSH and LQKENI. CDR3 protein: CASSLGMGTDTQYF. CDR3 DNA sequence: TGTGCCAGCTCACTAGGGATGGGCACAGATACGCAGTATTTT. The full variable domain, in which reference TRBV18 and TRBJ2-3 provide the parts outside the CDR3, is NAGVMQNPRHLVRRRGQEARLRCSPMKGHSHVYWYRQLPEEGLKFMVYLQKENIIDESGMPKERFSAEFPKEGPSILRIQQVVRGDSAAYFCASSLGMGTDTQYFGPGTRLTVL.

This chain connects TRBV9 to TRBJ2-5, with D possibly being TRBD1 or TRBD2 (5 bases each). This CDR3 contains 14 residues. Trimming cost V 2 bases and J 6 bases, with 14 bases left between them. Looked up from germline, CDR1 is SGDLS and CDR2 is YYNGEE. The CDR3 sequence is CASSVGGADQTQYF. CDR3 DNA sequence: TGTGCCAGCAGCGTTGGGGGTGCCGATCAGACCCAGTACTTC. Filled out from reference TRBV9 and TRBJ2-5, the complete variable domain reads DSGVTQTPKHLITATGQRVTLRCSPRSGDLSVYWYQQSLDQGLQFLIQYYNGEERAKGNILERFSAQQFPDLHSELNLSSLELGDSALYFCASSVGGADQTQYFGPGTRLLVL.

This chain connects TRBV9 to TRBJ1-2, with no clear D. V lost 0 bases and J 9 bases, leaving 15 bases between the germline ends. The V gene's germline CDR1 is SGDLS and CDR2 YYNGEE. The CDR3 runs to 14 residues. This CDR3 reads CASSVAPTGGSYTF. In nucleotides, the CDR3 is TGTGCCAGCAGCGTAGCTCCTACCGGAGGGAGCTACACCTTC.

The rearrangement links TRBV2 to TRBJ2-7; D may correspond to TRBD1 or TRBD2 (6 bases each). The CDR3 covers 14 residues. CDR1 and CDR2 from the germline V gene are SNHLY and FYNNEI. V shed 1 base and J shed 7 bases, with 14 bases lying between them. CDR3 loop: CASSEVGGQGEQYF. The CDR3 DNA follows: TGTGCCAGCAGTGAAGTAGGGGGGCAGGGTGAGCAGTACTTC.

The chain employs TRBV5-1 and TRBJ1-1; D call uncertain. Germline-derived CDR1 and CDR2 are SGHRS and YFSETQ. V was shortened by 2 bases and J by 2 bases, with 7 bases between the two germline ends. There are 13 residues in the CDR3. The CDR3 spells CASSFSPNTEAFF. DNA of the CDR3: TGCGCCAGCAGCTTCTCCCCAAACACTGAAGCTTTCTTT.